This paragraph reports one T cell receptor (beta chain). Its antigen is undetermined. In germline, CDR1 is DFQATT, CDR2 SNEGSKA (reference sequence). The V segment lost 6 bases and the J segment 0 bases; nucleotides outside the gene matches: 9. The CDR3 spans 15 residues. Original analysis: The distant-metastasis classifier for papillary thyroid cancer was built from CDR3 differences across clinicopathological groups. TCRdb reassembled clones from the PCR reads with MiXCR. V and J calls and clone size were set by TCRdb, not the authors. Of roughly 30,000 clones detected, more than 15% appear once; the ten largest clones hold roughly 7%. The source of the sample is a study of metastatic and nonmetastatic thyroid tumors. Study background: Malignant thyroid and benign thyroid patients provided blood and tumor or nodule tissue whose repertoires were compared.

There were no patients who had received any treatment before thyroid surgery. Study conclusions and caveats: Versus benign nodules, malignant thyroid tumors reportedly had significantly higher TCR beta diversity, in blood and tumor.

This chain joins TRBV20-1 and TRBJ2-7; 9 bases are shared with TRBD2. This clonotype was sampled from a female donor with papillary thyroid cancer or a benign thyroid nodule (not recorded which). Some clones in this sample may be carry-over from other donors' samples. The sample consisted of blood. CDR3 in DNA: TGCAGTGCAAAGAAGACTAGCGGACCCTCCTACGAGCAGTACTTC. This translates into CSAKKTSGPSYEQYF.